The 6 T cell receptor beta chains reported below all come from one sample, sequenced in a study of vaccination effects on CD4 cells after COVID-19 (dated by TCRdb to between 2021 and 2022). Receptor amplification or capture employed the immunoSEQ multiplex PCR assay. TCRdb mirrors the immuneACCESS table, restricted to in-frame sequences. Some clones are absent from its copies; in checked studies, under half trace to an unresolved V gene, and the reason for the others is unknown. The sample includes 55,000 or so clones, with approximately 73% observed a single time. In total, the top ten clones hold 5.5% of the sample. In the ViraFEST assay, PBMC were stimulated with viral peptide pools, and TCR sequencing was then used to find antigen-specific CD4+ T cell clonotypes based on their expansion. After around eleven days of culture, CD4+ T cells were isolated with the EasySep CD4+ T cell isolation kit. Convalescent patients had PCR-confirmed SARS-CoV-2 infection between March and December 2020, before Alpha, Beta and Delta variants emerged in the United States.

These receptors have no identified antigens. Here the sequenced sample was CD4+ T cells from PBMCs cultured with HIV peptides, taken before COVID-19 vaccination. Per the publication, the cell subset or site label means: HIV-1 Nef peptide pool negative control/reference culture. These receptors were obtained from a human donor who had a prior SARS-CoV-2 infection.

V is TRBV6-5 and J is TRBJ2-1, with TRBD1 identical over 8 bases. Germline V gene data show CDR1 as MNHEY and CDR2 as SVGAGI. The CDR3 has 16 residues. The V gene end was trimmed by 0 bases and the J gene end by 15 bases; junction bases not matched to a gene: 16. Here the CDR3 reads CASSYSIQISGQGMFF. The CDR3 coding sequence is TGTGCCAGCAGTTACTCGATTCAAATATCCGGACAGGGAATGTTCTTC.

The chain uses TRBV10-3 and TRBJ2-7; 10 bases map to TRBD2. The CDR3 loop spans 18 amino acids. Losses at the gene ends were 10 bases for V and 2 bases for J; bases not matched to a gene: 20. CDR1 is ENHRY, CDR2 SYGVKD, per germline. The CDR3 DNA reads as TGTGCCACCACTAGCGGTCTAGCGGGGGCTCTCAAAGCCTACGAGCAGTACTTC. It encodes CATTSGLAGALKAYEQYF.

This chain links TRBV6-2 or TRBV6-3 with TRBJ1-1; D call uncertain. The CDR3 spans 12 residues. Trimming cost V 5 bases and J 4 bases, with 8 bases left between them. Per the germline V gene, CDR1 is MNHEY and CDR2 is SVGEGT. CDR3 nucleotides: TGTGCCAGCAGTCCCTGGAGCACTGAAGCTTTCTTT. Translated: CASSPWSTEAFF.

The chain combines TRBV2 with TRBJ2-6; D unclear. The CDR3 covers 15 residues. The germline V and J ends were trimmed by 5 bases and 0 bases, with 8 bases remaining between them. The germline V gene has CDR1 SNHLY and CDR2 FYNNEI. The CDR3 sequence is CASSQEDSGANVLTF. CDR3 in DNA: TGTGCCAGCAGTCAAGAGGACTCTGGGGCCAACGTCCTGACTTTC. Supplemented by reference TRBV2 and TRBJ2-6, the full variable domain reads EPEVTQTPSHQVTQMGQEVILRCVPISNHLYFYWYRQILGQKVEFLVSFYNNEISEKSEIFDDQFSVERPDGSNFTLKIRSTKLEDSAMYFCASSQEDSGANVLTFGAGSRLTVL.

The chain uses TRBV7-3 and TRBJ1-6; 7 bases align to TRBD1. With V trimmed by 2 bases and J by 10 bases, 14 bases remained unmatched. Germline V gene sequence: CDR1 SGHTA, CDR2 FQGTGA. The CDR3 has 17 residues. In DNA form, the CDR3 reads TGTGCCAGCAGCTTAGGAGGCGAGGGGGCAGGGTACTCACCCCTCCACTTT. Protein sequence: CASSLGGEGAGYSPLHF.

This sequence joins TRBV18 and TRBJ1-6; TRBD1 agrees at 8 bases. Trimming took 3 bases from V and 8 from J; bases not matched to a gene: 3. Germline loops: CDR1 KGHSH, CDR2 LQKENI. The CDR3 sequence is 14 residues long. The CDR3 sequence is CASSPQGAYSPLHF. The CDR3 DNA sequence: TGTGCCAGCTCACCGCAGGGGGCTTATTCACCCCTCCACTTT.